One sample yielded the 21 T cell receptor beta chains listed below, sequenced in a study of T-cell reconstitution after alpha-beta-depleted transplantation in children. Researchers prepared the TCRbeta library using unique molecular identifiers, the study reports. TCRdb redid the calling of the PCR reads with MiXCR, one entry per CDR3 protein. The sample shows 200,000 to 250,000 distinct CDR3 sequences, approximately 8.4% of them seen only once. The sequencing used PBMCs, mostly from graft donor cells, collected 360 days after TCRalphabeta/CD19-depleted stem cell transplant. The receptor set was obtained from a male patient aged 2 to 10 who had a stem cell transplant for acute myeloid leukemia, so the T cells may come from the graft donor.

The sample holds many counts of this clonotype. The chain recombines TRBV7-2 with TRBJ2-7, with TRBD2 matching 11 bases. Germline V CDR1 and CDR2: SGHTA, FQGNSA. V lost 5 bases to trimming and J lost 4 bases; unmatched junction nucleotides: 13. The length of the CDR3 is 17 residues. The DNA of the CDR3 is TGTGCCAGCAGCCGAACTTCGACTAGCGGGATTCAGTACGAGCAGTACTTC. This gives the protein CASSRTSTSGIQYEQYF.

In its sample, this clonotype was seen many times. Written as DNA, the CDR3 is TGCAGCGTTTTTGGGGTCGGAGAGACCCAGTACTTC. It yields the protein CSVFGVGETQYF. The V gene is TRBV29-1, the J gene TRBJ2-5, with D unresolved. The CDR3 is 12 amino acids. Germline-derived CDR1 and CDR2 are SQVTM and ANQGSEA. V was shortened by 5 bases and J by 4 bases, with 11 bases between the two germline ends.

This clonotype was detected many times. The chain is built from TRBV4-2 and TRBJ2-3; weak D call: TRBD1 (6 bases). V lost 2 bases and J 3 bases, leaving 18 bases between the germline ends. Germline V gene lookup returns CDR1 LGHNA and CDR2 YNFKEQ. The CDR3 spans 17 residues. This CDR3 reads CASSQPGLGALTDTQYF. The CDR3 DNA reads as TGTGCCAGCAGCCAACCGGGGCTGGGGGCCCTTACAGATACGCAGTATTTT.

This clonotype was seen a few times. This chain uses TRBV29-1 with TRBJ2-7, with 10 bases aligning to TRBD1. This CDR3 is 13 amino acids long. From germline, CDR1 is SQVTM and CDR2 ANQGSEA. Trimming cost V 7 bases and J 6 bases; bases outside gene matches: 9. In DNA, the CDR3 is TGCAGCGGCGTTACCGGGACAGGGGTCGAGCAGTACTTC. Translated: CSGVTGTGVEQYF.

V gene TRBV4-2 combines with J gene TRBJ1-4, with a tentative D call TRBD1 (5 bases). Trimming removed 4 bases at V and 0 bases at J, with 9 bases between. The CDR3 has 15 amino acids. Germline CDR1 LGHNA, CDR2 YNFKEQ. The CDR3 sequence: CASSRDGATNEKLFF. CDR3 coding DNA: TGTGCCAGCAGCCGGGACGGAGCAACTAATGAAAAACTGTTTTTT.

This clonotype was recorded many times. V gene TRBV20-1 combines with J gene TRBJ2-1; 8 bases line up with TRBD2. The CDR3 sequence is 14 residues long. Germline-derived CDR1 and CDR2 are DFQATT and SNEGSKA (reference sequence). The ends lost 4 bases at V and 5 bases at J; junction bases unmatched: 7. The CDR3 DNA follows: TGCAGTGCTACTAAACTAGCGGATAACAATGAGCAGTTCTTC. This codes for CSATKLADNNEQFF.

This clonotype was counted ten times or more. The chain recombines TRBV20-1 with TRBJ2-3; no reliable D call. The ends were cut back, 3 bases at V and 2 bases at J, with 9 bases in the middle. The CDR3 has 13 residues. Germline V lookup: CDR1 DFQATT, CDR2 SNEGSKA (reference sequence). CDR3 coding DNA: TGCAGTGCTAGCAAGTTGAACACAGATACGCAGTATTTT. It translates to CSASKLNTDTQYF.

This clonotype was counted between two and nine times. As DNA, the CDR3 is TGCAGTGCCGACATGACGAACACCGGGGAGCTGTTTTTT. This codes for CSADMTNTGELFF. This sequence joins TRBV20-1 and TRBJ2-2; D gene unclear. This CDR3 spans 13 amino acids. V was shortened by 6 bases and J by 0 bases, with 8 bases between the two germline ends. Germline V gene data show CDR1 as DFQATT and CDR2 as SNEGSKA (reference sequence).

The rearrangement uses TRBV20-1 and TRBJ2-5; D may be TRBD2 (5 bases). The ends were cut back, 0 bases at V and 5 bases at J, with 16 bases in the middle. There are 15 residues in the CDR3. Per germline, CDR1 DFQATT and CDR2 SNEGSKA (reference sequence). CDR3 region: CSARDLRSGGETQYF. The CDR3 DNA follows: TGCAGTGCTAGAGATTTAAGGAGCGGCGGGGAGACCCAGTACTTC.

This clonotype was counted at least ten times. The rearrangement joins TRBV10-3 to TRBJ2-3; 12 nucleotides align to TRBD2. There are 17 residues in the CDR3. Germline V gene lookup returns CDR1 ENHRY and CDR2 SYGVKD. V was pared by 5 bases and J by 2 bases, with 8 bases of the junction left unmatched. The CDR3 sequence is CAISPSGLAGLTDTQYF. CDR3 in DNA: TGTGCCATCAGTCCAAGCGGACTAGCGGGGCTCACAGATACGCAGTATTTT.

There are many counts of this clonotype. V is TRBV5-1 and J is TRBJ2-6; D gene unclear. Trimming removed 0 bases at V and 1 base at J, with 5 bases between. The germline gives CDR1 SGHRS, CDR2 YFSETQ. The CDR3 is 15 residues long. The CDR3 loop reads CASSLAASGANVLTF. CDR3 nucleotide sequence: TGCGCCAGCAGCTTGGCGGCATCTGGGGCCAACGTCCTGACTTTC.

This clonotype was seen at least ten times. The chain links TRBV6-5 to TRBJ2-4; D possibly corresponds to TRBD2 (5 bases). This CDR3 has 18 amino acids. Germline loops: CDR1 MNHEY, CDR2 SVGAGI. V dropped 2 bases and J dropped 1 base, with 18 bases sitting between them. The CDR3 protein is CASSYGPEGDGAKNIQYF. In DNA, the CDR3 is TGTGCCAGCAGTTACGGGCCCGAGGGTGATGGGGCCAAAAACATTCAGTACTTC.

This clonotype was observed a handful of times. The chain is built from TRBV3-1 and TRBJ1-5; D perhaps matches TRBD1 (5 bases). The V and J ends lost 5 bases and 6 bases respectively, with 11 bases between them. The CDR3 sequence is 13 residues long. Looked up from germline, CDR1 is LGHDT and CDR2 is YNNKEL (reference sequence). This CDR3 is CASSSLGVQPQHF. CDR3 DNA: TGTGCCAGCAGCTCCCTAGGGGTTCAGCCCCAGCATTTT.

In this sample, this clonotype turned up many times. This chain uses TRBV12-3 or TRBV12-4 with TRBJ2-2; 8 nucleotides match TRBD1. The ends lost 5 bases at V and 1 base at J; junction bases unmatched: 3. This CDR3 has 15 amino acids. The CDR3 reads CASSIGQGNTGELFF. In DNA, the CDR3 is TGTGCCAGCAGTATAGGACAGGGGAACACCGGGGAGCTGTTTTTT.

This clonotype was recorded at least ten times. The CDR3 here is CASSLIRGTGELFF. The CDR3 bases are TGTGCCAGCAGCTTAATCAGGGGCACCGGGGAGCTGTTTTTT. The chain links TRBV7-2 to TRBJ2-2; D may be TRBD1 (6 bases). Trimming pared 2 bases from V and 4 bases from J, leaving 8 bases between. The CDR3 length is 14 residues. Germline-derived CDR1 and CDR2 are SGHTA and FQGNSA. Based on the CDR3 plus reference TRBV7-2 and TRBJ2-2, the full variable domain is GAGVSQSPSNKVTEKGKDVELRCDPISGHTALYWYRQSLGQGLEFLIYFQGNSAPDKSGLPSDRFSAERTGGSVSTLTIQRTQQEDSAVYLCASSLIRGTGELFFGEGSRLTVL.

This clonotype was observed many times. The rearrangement joins TRBV27 to TRBJ2-7; 8 bases fit TRBD2. The V segment lost 6 bases and the J segment 1 base; nucleotides outside the gene matches: 11. This CDR3 has 16 amino acids. Germline CDR1 is MNHEY and CDR2 is SMNVEV (reference sequence). The CDR3 loop reads CASRRSSGTSSYEQYF. The CDR3 nucleotides read TGTGCCAGCAGGAGGTCCTCGGGGACTAGTTCCTACGAGCAGTACTTC.

This clonotype was detected a few times. V is TRBV5-1 and J is TRBJ2-1; 11 bases line up with TRBD2. This CDR3 contains 18 residues. V was pared by 0 bases and J by 3 bases, with 8 bases of the junction left unmatched. Germline V gene data show CDR1 as SGHRS and CDR2 as YFSETQ. Here the CDR3 DNA reads TGCGCCAGCAGCTTGGGTCCTATAGCGGGAGGGATCTACAATGAGCAGTTCTTC. Protein sequence: CASSLGPIAGGIYNEQFF. Complete variable domain (other parts from reference TRBV5-1 and TRBJ2-1): KAGVTQTPRYLIKTRGQQVTLSCSPISGHRSVSWYQQTPGQGLQFLFEYFSETQRNKGNFPGRFSGRQFSNSRSEMNVSTLELGDSALYLCASSLGPIAGGIYNEQFFGPGTRLTVL.

This clonotype was picked up a small number of times. V gene TRBV7-6 combines with J gene TRBJ2-5, with D maybe TRBD2 (5 bases). The CDR3 extends over 13 amino acids. V gave up 3 bases and J gave up 5 bases, with 10 bases separating them. CDR1 and CDR2 (germline): SGHVS, FNYEAQ. As DNA, the CDR3 is TGTGCCAGCAGCTTTAGCGTCTTGGAGACCCAGTACTTC. It translates to CASSFSVLETQYF.

The sample holds a few counts of this clonotype. The chain uses TRBV12-3 or TRBV12-4 and TRBJ1-2, with a weak D call TRBD1 (6 bases). V gave up 5 bases and J gave up 8 bases, with 18 bases separating them. The CDR3 runs to 14 residues. In DNA form, the CDR3 reads TGTGCCAGCAGTCCTTTACAGGGTTCTCGAGGCTACACCTTC. This sequence encodes CASSPLQGSRGYTF.

This clonotype was observed at least ten times. The chain has TRBV20-1 and TRBJ1-5; tentatively, D is TRBD1 (5 bases). Germline-derived CDR1 and CDR2 are DFQATT and SNEGSKA (reference sequence). V lost 3 bases and J 2 bases, leaving 11 bases between the germline ends. The CDR3 is 14 amino acids. CDR3 bases: TGCAGTGCTAGCCAGGGCAATGGCAATCAGCCCCAGCATTTT. It yields the protein CSASQGNGNQPQHF.

The sample holds a few counts of this clonotype. V is TRBV20-1 and J is TRBJ1-6, with TRBD1 matching 8 bases. The CDR3 contains 15 residues. Per the germline V gene, CDR1 is DFQATT and CDR2 is SNEGSKA (reference sequence). Unmatched junction bases numbered 4, after V lost 1 base and J lost 5 bases. DNA for the CDR3: TGCAGTGCTAGAGCCGTACAGGGGGATAATTCACCCCTCCACTTT. It specifies CSARAVQGDNSPLHF.